This entry lists 17 T cell receptor beta chains sequenced from one sample in a study of cytomegalovirus exposure and HLA in healthy donors. With 60 Vbeta and 13 Jbeta primers, the PCR was carried out. The protocol was immunoSEQ multiplex PCR, while the TCRdb copy is restricted to in-frame clones and leaves out a portion. The data show over 130,000 clones, over 75% seen once. Sequenced material: PBMCs. These receptor sequences come from a man aged 35 to 55 in good health and CMV-seronegative.

The CDR3 sequence is CASSTGRDSGNTIYF. Here the CDR3 DNA reads TGTGCCAGTAGTACCGGACGGGACTCTGGAAACACCATATATTTT. V and J are TRBV19 and TRBJ1-3; D is undetermined. V was clipped by 4 bases and J by 0 bases, with 10 bases between them. The V gene's germline CDR1 is LNHDA and CDR2 SQIVND (reference sequence). This CDR3 is built from 15 residues.

This chain connects TRBV10-3 to TRBJ2-7, with D unresolved. This CDR3 has 12 residues. Germline V gives CDR1 ENHRY, CDR2 SYGVKD. Trimming removed 4 bases at V and 3 bases at J, with 7 bases between. The CDR3 protein is CAISGESYEQYF. CDR3 nucleotides: TGTGCCATCAGTGGCGAGAGCTACGAGCAGTACTTC.

This chain joins TRBV28 and TRBJ2-1; TRBD1 matches at 10 bases. Germline trimming cut 4 bases from V and 4 bases from J; bases unmatched to any gene: 7. The CDR3 is 16 amino acids. Germline CDR1 reads MDHEN; CDR2 reads SYDVKM. CDR3 sequence (DNA): TGTGCCAGCAGTTCCAAACCGGGACAGGGGTACAATGAGCAGTTCTTC. Its protein product is CASSSKPGQGYNEQFF.

The sample holds one count of this clone. CDR3 in DNA: TGCGCCAGCGGAACCGTATCGGGTTATTCACCCCTCCACTTT. This gives the protein CASGTVSGYSPLHF. The chain has TRBV4-1 and TRBJ1-6; D unresolved. Deletions cut 8 bases from V and 8 bases from J, with 16 bases between. The CDR3 spans 14 residues. Germline V gives CDR1 MGHRA, CDR2 YSYEKL.

The V and J genes are TRBV2 and TRBJ2-7, with TRBD1 matching 8 bases. The trim removed 0 bases at V and 2 bases at J, leaving 6 bases unmatched. CDR3 length: 16 residues. Germline V gives CDR1 SNHLY, CDR2 FYNNEI. CDR3 region: CASSEALQGAPYEQYF. The CDR3, as DNA: TGTGCCAGCAGTGAAGCGCTTCAGGGGGCCCCCTACGAGCAGTACTTC.

This chain connects TRBV18 to TRBJ2-3; 10 bases are a match to TRBD1. The CDR3 covers 15 residues. With 4 bases clipped from V and 6 bases from J, the junction kept 7 bases outside the gene matches. Germline CDR1 is KGHSH and CDR2 is LQKENI. The CDR3 DNA reads TGTGCCAGCTCACTAAGACAGGGGGCAACGGATACGCAGTATTTT. The encoded protein is CASSLRQGATDTQYF. Full variable domain (outside the CDR3, taken from reference TRBV18 and TRBJ2-3): NAGVMQNPRHLVRRRGQEARLRCSPMKGHSHVYWYRQLPEEGLKFMVYLQKENIIDESGMPKERFSAEFPKEGPSILRIQQVVRGDSAAYFCASSLRQGATDTQYFGPGTRLTVL.

About this clone itself: At one end, the junction sequence differs from germline, possibly due to a read error. The V call is TRBV28, the J call TRBJ2-6, with 9 bases fitting TRBD1. The CDR3 is 18 residues long. CDR1 is MDHEN, CDR2 SYDVKM, per germline. Here the CDR3 reads CASEPTGTGYAGANGLTF. The CDR3 DNA sequence: TGTGCCAGCGAGCCGACCGGGACAGGGTATGCGGGGGCCAACGGCCTGACTTTC.

Only a few counts were recorded for this clone. The CDR3 spells CASRRQGSSYNEQFF. For the CDR3, the DNA is TGTGCCAGCAGGCGACAGGGAAGCTCCTACAATGAGCAGTTCTTC. The chain has TRBV7-2 and TRBJ2-1; 7 bases align to TRBD1. J lost 0 bases, V lost 6 bases, and 5 bases had no gene match. The CDR3 contains 15 residues. Looked up from germline, CDR1 is SGHTA and CDR2 is FQGNSA. The whole variable domain, remainder taken from reference TRBV7-2 and TRBJ2-1, is GAGVSQSPSNKVTEKGKDVELRCDPISGHTALYWYRQSLGQGLEFLIYFQGNSAPDKSGLPSDRFSAERTGGSVSTLTIQRTQQEDSAVYLCASRRQGSSYNEQFFGPGTRLTVL.

This rearrangement joins TRBV5-1 to TRBJ2-7; D remains unclear. Trimming cost V 1 base and J 1 base, with 9 bases left between them. CDR3 length equals 14 residues. Germline V gives CDR1 SGHRS, CDR2 YFSETQ. CDR3 amino acids: CASSLRDLSYEQYF. The CDR3 coding sequence is TGCGCCAGCAGCTTGCGTGACTTGTCCTACGAGCAGTACTTC.

The rearrangement uses TRBV6-4 and TRBJ2-4; a possible D gene is TRBD2 (5 bases). Trimming took 3 bases from V and 6 from J, leaving 9 bases between them. The CDR3 has 13 amino acids. The V gene's germline CDR1 is MRHNA and CDR2 SNTAGT. For the CDR3, the DNA is TGTGCCAGCAGTGATGAGGGTGGAAACATTCAGTACTTC. Translated: CASSDEGGNIQYF.

The V call is TRBV11-3, the J call TRBJ2-3; 8 bases are shared with TRBD2. The CDR3 runs to 16 residues. The ends lost 4 bases at V and 3 bases at J; junction bases unmatched: 9. The germline V gene encodes CDR1 SGHNT and CDR2 YENEEA. As DNA, the CDR3 is TGTGCCAGCAGCTCAAAAGCGGGAGAGTGGACAGATACGCAGTATTTT. As protein: CASSSKAGEWTDTQYF.

The chain employs TRBV5-1 and TRBJ2-3; 7 bases align to TRBD1. The CDR3 is 16 amino acids. The V gene end was trimmed by 4 bases and the J gene end by 1 base; junction bases not matched to a gene: 9. Germline CDR1 and CDR2: SGHRS and YFSETQ. In nucleotides, the CDR3 is TGCGCCAGCAGCCAAGGACCCACAGGGGGCACAGATACGCAGTATTTT. This translates into CASSQGPTGGTDTQYF.

The chain couples TRBV2 to TRBJ2-7, with D tentatively TRBD2 (6 bases). Per the germline V gene, CDR1 is SNHLY and CDR2 is FYNNEI. Deletions cut 0 bases from V and 6 bases from J, with 12 bases between. This CDR3 spans 14 amino acids. The CDR3 loop is CASSEAGEVLEQYF. In nucleotides, the CDR3 is TGTGCCAGCAGTGAAGCAGGGGAGGTCCTCGAGCAGTACTTC.

The gene calls are TRBV7-9 and TRBJ2-4; TRBD2 matches 10 bases. This CDR3 spans 15 amino acids. V lost 5 bases to trimming and J lost 8 bases; unmatched junction nucleotides: 9. CDR1 SEHNR and CDR2 FQNEAQ come from the germline V gene (reference sequence). CDR3 sequence: CASSPGQREGYIQYF. CDR3 coding DNA: TGTGCCAGCAGCCCCGGCCAGCGGGAGGGGTACATTCAGTACTTC.

This chain joins TRBV7-3 and TRBJ2-2, with D possibly being TRBD2 (7 bases). CDR3 length: 18 residues. V lost 5 bases to trimming and J lost 7 bases, with 26 bases between them. The germline V gene has CDR1 SGHTA and CDR2 FQGTGA. This chain's CDR3 is CASSPDLGSGGAGGELFF. CDR3 bases: TGTGCCAGCAGCCCCGATCTAGGTAGTGGGGGGGCCGGCGGGGAGCTGTTTTTT.

The chain recombines TRBV7-9 with TRBJ2-3; perhaps TRBD2 as D (6 bases). Germline-derived CDR1 and CDR2 are SEHNR and FQNEAQ (reference sequence). This CDR3 contains 15 residues. Trimming left V 4 bases short and J 0 bases short, with 11 bases between. For the CDR3, the DNA is TGTGCCAGCAGCTCTCTAGCGATTAGCACAGATACGCAGTATTTT. Its protein product is CASSSLAISTDTQYF.

The chain recombines TRBV5-1 with TRBJ2-1; D gene unclear. The CDR3 covers 15 residues. Per germline, CDR1 SGHRS and CDR2 YFSETQ. Trimming cost V 0 bases and J 3 bases, with 10 bases left between them. The CDR3 DNA reads TGCGCCAGCAGCTTGGAATCCGAGCTCTACAATGAGCAGTTCTTC. Protein sequence: CASSLESELYNEQFF.